The source of this T cell receptor (beta chain) is a study of T cell responses to AZD1222 COVID-19 vaccine. Method: immunoSEQ multiplex PCR; TCRdb's copy keeps in-frame clones and lacks some. The data contain about 150,000 clones, 90% of them seen just once; the ten biggest clones take up approximately 1.5%. Notes on the study in general: Most donors were white British, females outnumbered males, and clonal diversity was possibly underestimated.

About this clone itself: What it recognizes is unknown.

The CDR3 covers 14 residues. After removal of 6 bases from V and 3 bases from J, the junction contained 5 bases not matched to a gene. CDR1 and CDR2 from the germline V gene are SGHDN and FVKESK. This receptor was obtained from an adult in good health. This specimen was peripheral blood, taken on day 0 of AZD1222 vaccination. The V and J genes are TRBV14 and TRBJ1-1; 9 positions agree with TRBD1. DNA for the CDR3: TGTGCCAGCAGTCGATACAGGGGGCACACTGAAGCTTTCTTT. It specifies CASSRYRGHTEAFF.